The clone carrying this TCR beta chain was detected many times. The data belong to a study of early T cells in non-severe SARS-CoV-2 infection. Using its own MiXCR run on the 5' RACE reads, TCRdb lists one record per CDR3 protein. The table includes tens of thousands of distinct CDR3 sequences, roughly 10% detected once. This CDR3 contains 19 residues. V lost 3 bases, J lost 2 bases, and 23 bases lay in between. The germline CDR1 and CDR2 sequences are WNHNN and SYGVQD (reference sequence). The V call is TRBV10-1, the J call TRBJ2-1, with D uncertain. The sequencing sample was made of whole blood. This TCR was recovered from an adult who was a healthcare worker with PCR-confirmed SARS-CoV-2 infection or an uninfected control (not recorded which). CDR3 loop: CASSDPPRKGDVTYNEQFF. In DNA form, the CDR3 reads TGCGCCAGCAGTGACCCCCCTAGAAAGGGCGATGTGACCTACAATGAGCAGTTCTTC.